These 21 T cell receptor beta chains were all obtained from the same sample, sequenced in a study of T-cell reconstitution after alpha-beta-depleted transplantation in children. TCRbeta library construction was performed incorporating unique molecular identifiers. TCRdb called the PCR reads again in MiXCR, with one record for every CDR3 protein. The table records hundreds of thousands of distinct CDR3 sequences, roughly 10% of them present only once. The sequencing here drew on PBMCs from the stem cell graft donor, taken from the stem cell graft. Receptors originate from a human donor who donated a stem cell graft to a child with acute lymphoblastic leukemia.

This clonotype has a handful of counts. The chain couples TRBV18 to TRBJ1-5; D is possibly TRBD1 (6 bases). Looked up from germline, CDR1 is KGHSH and CDR2 is LQKENI. The V end was cut by 2 bases, the J end by 7 bases, with 15 bases between. The CDR3 has 15 amino acids. The CDR3 bases are TGTGCCAGCTCACCAACGGACAGTAGATCCCAGCCCCAGCATTTT. Protein: CASSPTDSRSQPQHF.

The V gene is TRBV6-1, the J gene TRBJ2-3; D is undetermined. There are 13 residues in the CDR3. Per the germline V gene, CDR1 is MNHNS and CDR2 is SASEGT. Trimming took off 4 bases at V and 6 bases at J, with 11 bases between the two ends. The CDR3 is CASSALLADTQYF. The CDR3 bases are TGTGCCAGCAGTGCCCTCCTGGCCGATACGCAGTATTTT.

This chain joins TRBV19 and TRBJ2-3, with 9 bases matching TRBD2. The germline CDR1 and CDR2 sequences are LNHDA and SQIVND (reference sequence). Unmatched junction bases numbered 8, after V lost 7 bases and J lost 0 bases. This CDR3 region has 16 residues. CDR3 protein: CASTSWAGGSTDTQYF. CDR3 nucleotide sequence: TGTGCCAGTACCTCTTGGGCGGGGGGGAGCACAGATACGCAGTATTTT. Full variable domain (rest looked up from reference TRBV19 and TRBJ2-3): DGGITQSPKYLFRKEGQNVTLSCEQNLNHDAMYWYRQDPGQGLRLIYYSQIVNDFQKGDIAEGYSVSREKKESFPLTVTSAQKNPTAFYLCASTSWAGGSTDTQYFGPGTRLTVL.

This CDR3 is CASSGSGTGYNEQFF. In DNA, the CDR3 is TGCGCCAGCAGCGGCTCCGGGACAGGCTACAATGAGCAGTTCTTC. The chain combines TRBV5-1 with TRBJ2-1; 8 nucleotides match TRBD1. CDR3 length: 15 residues. J lost 3 bases, V lost 4 bases, and 6 bases had no gene match. Germline CDR1 reads SGHRS; CDR2 reads YFSETQ.

In its sample, this clonotype was seen a few times. The V and J genes are TRBV3-1 and TRBJ2-1; TRBD1 is a possible D gene (5 bases). Germline V gene sequence: CDR1 LGHDT, CDR2 YNNKEL (reference sequence). V shed 3 bases and J shed 9 bases, with 18 bases lying between them. The CDR3 has 15 amino acids. CDR3 in amino acids: CASSQTRTFSSEQFF. DNA for the CDR3: TGTGCCAGCAGCCAGACGAGGACATTTTCTAGTGAGCAGTTCTTC.

The V call is TRBV2, the J call TRBJ2-5; D is uncertain. The CDR3 is 14 residues long. The V gene's germline CDR1 is SNHLY and CDR2 FYNNEI. V shed 3 bases and J shed 4 bases, with 12 bases lying between them. The CDR3 sequence: CASSESIRSETQYF. The CDR3 region has the DNA TGTGCCAGCAGTGAGTCTATAAGATCAGAGACCCAGTACTTC. The full variable domain, its missing parts supplied by reference TRBV2 and TRBJ2-5, is EPEVTQTPSHQVTQMGQEVILRCVPISNHLYFYWYRQILGQKVEFLVSFYNNEISEKSEIFDDQFSVERPDGSNFTLKIRSTKLEDSAMYFCASSESIRSETQYFGPGTRLLVL.

This clonotype was picked up a small number of times. The chain combines TRBV12-3 or TRBV12-4 with TRBJ2-2, with TRBD1 matching over 8 bases. Trimming at V came to 8 bases and at J to 1 base, leaving 6 bases not matched to a gene. The CDR3 has 15 amino acids. CDR3 amino acids: CASDGDRGNTGELFF. The CDR3, as DNA: TGTGCCAGCGACGGAGACAGGGGGAACACCGGGGAGCTGTTTTTT.

This clonotype was detected only a few times. The chain has TRBV6-2 or TRBV6-3 and TRBJ2-2; D remains ambiguous. The CDR3 length is 15 residues. CDR1 is MNHEY, CDR2 SVGEGT, per germline. V gave up 7 bases and J gave up 4 bases, with 16 bases separating them. In nucleotides, the CDR3 is TGTGCCAGCAACCCAAATGGGGAAATCACCGGGGAGCTGTTTTTT. As protein: CASNPNGEITGELFF.

The sample holds many counts of this clonotype. The chain is built from TRBV20-1 and TRBJ1-5; no firm D call. Germline V CDR1 and CDR2: DFQATT, SNEGSKA (reference sequence). The CDR3 loop spans 12 amino acids. V was trimmed by 3 bases and J by 5 bases, leaving 8 bases between them. CDR3 bases: TGCAGTGCTAGTGCGGCCGATCAGCCCCAGCATTTT. Residues: CSASAADQPQHF.

There are many counts of this clonotype. The V call is TRBV12-3 or TRBV12-4, the J call TRBJ2-7, with D possibly TRBD1 on 6 matching bases. V lost 2 bases, J lost 2 bases, and 10 bases lay in between. The CDR3 extends over 14 amino acids. The CDR3 sequence: CASSLNRVAYEQYF. CDR3 sequence (DNA): TGTGCCAGCAGTTTAAACAGGGTGGCCTACGAGCAGTACTTC.

This clonotype appeared many times. The chain has TRBV9 and TRBJ1-4; D might be TRBD1 (5 bases). Trimming cost V 2 bases and J 6 bases, with 8 bases left between them. Germline V gene lookup returns CDR1 SGDLS and CDR2 YYNGEE. This CDR3 is built from 13 residues. The CDR3 region has the DNA TGTGCCAGCAGCGTTGACAGTTATGAAAAACTGTTTTTT. It encodes CASSVDSYEKLFF.

This clonotype has a handful of counts. J is TRBJ2-7 and V is TRBV7-2; D is possibly TRBD1 or TRBD2 (5 bases each). V was clipped by 5 bases and J by 4 bases, with 12 bases between them. The CDR3 contains 13 residues. Germline-derived CDR1 and CDR2 are SGHTA and FQGNSA. The CDR3 loop is CASSPGRGYEQYF. The CDR3 coding sequence is TGTGCCAGCAGCCCGGGACGTGGGTACGAGCAGTACTTC.

Only a few counts were recorded for this clonotype. This chain's CDR3 is CASSLYGVETQYF. The CDR3 bases are TGTGCCAGCAGCTTATATGGGGTAGAGACCCAGTACTTC. The V gene is TRBV7-9, the J gene TRBJ2-5; D remains ambiguous. CDR3 length equals 13 residues. Germline V gives CDR1 SEHNR, CDR2 FQNEAQ (reference sequence). Trimming removed 2 bases from V and 4 bases from J, with 8 bases in between.

This clonotype has ten or more counts. The chain combines TRBV20-1 with TRBJ2-1; TRBD2 might be the D (6 bases). The germline V gene has CDR1 DFQATT and CDR2 SNEGSKA (reference sequence). The V and J ends lost 3 bases and 0 bases respectively, with 15 bases between them. This CDR3 region has 16 residues. The CDR3 region has the DNA TGCAGTGCTAGGGGAGGTGATACGAGCTCCTACAATGAGCAGTTCTTC. Protein: CSARGGDTSSYNEQFF.

Regarding this clonotype: A much larger clone differs from this one at a single base, so this may be a read error. The chain joins TRBV5-1 to TRBJ2-1, with 10 bases that match TRBD2. CDR1 is SGHRS and CDR2 is YFSETQ in the germline V gene. There are 15 residues in the CDR3. CDR3 residues: CASSIGLADYNGQFF. The CDR3 DNA reads as TGCGCCAGCAGCATCGGACTAGCGGACTACAATGGGCAGTTCTTC.

This clonotype was observed at least ten times. The gene calls are TRBV9 and TRBJ1-4, with 7 nucleotides matching TRBD1. CDR3 length: 16 residues. V was pared by 3 bases and J by 2 bases, with 7 bases of the junction left unmatched. The germline V gene encodes CDR1 SGDLS and CDR2 YYNGEE. The CDR3 is CASSAESTGTNEKLFF. The CDR3 DNA reads as TGTGCCAGCAGCGCAGAATCGACAGGGACTAATGAAAAACTGTTTTTT.

The rearrangement joins TRBV20-1 to TRBJ2-1; TRBD1 matches 7 bases. Germline loops: CDR1 DFQATT, CDR2 SNEGSKA (reference sequence). The ends lost 0 bases at V and 4 bases at J; junction bases unmatched: 3. This CDR3 has 14 residues. This chain's CDR3 is CSAREGQSYNEQFF. DNA of the CDR3: TGCAGTGCTAGAGAGGGACAGTCTTACAATGAGCAGTTCTTC.

V and J are TRBV12-3 or TRBV12-4 and TRBJ2-4; 12 bases fit TRBD2. J lost 0 bases, V lost 5 bases, and 8 bases had no gene match. The length of the CDR3 is 18 residues. CDR3 coding DNA: TGTGCCAGCAGTCTTGGACTAGCGGGGCGGGTAGCCAAAAACATTCAGTACTTC. Its protein product is CASSLGLAGRVAKNIQYF.

This clonotype came up many times. The chain links TRBV5-1 to TRBJ2-1; D remains ambiguous. The CDR3 covers 13 residues. The germline gives CDR1 SGHRS, CDR2 YFSETQ. Trimming stripped 3 bases from V and 7 bases from J, with 11 bases between. The CDR3 region has the DNA TGCGCCAGCAGCTCCTCAGGTCTGAATGAGCAGTTCTTC. Residues: CASSSSGLNEQFF.

The sample holds a few counts of this clonotype. The V call is TRBV5-1, the J call TRBJ2-7; no reliable D call. This CDR3 comprises 13 residues. The germline V and J ends were trimmed by 5 bases and 3 bases, with 12 bases remaining between them. In germline, CDR1 is SGHRS, CDR2 YFSETQ. The CDR3 DNA reads TGCGCCAGCAGAGTTAGCAGGAACTACGAGCAGTACTTC. Translation: CASRVSRNYEQYF. Complete variable domain (other parts from reference TRBV5-1 and TRBJ2-7): KAGVTQTPRYLIKTRGQQVTLSCSPISGHRSVSWYQQTPGQGLQFLFEYFSETQRNKGNFPGRFSGRQFSNSRSEMNVSTLELGDSALYLCASRVSRNYEQYFGPGTRLTVT.

The chain joins TRBV20-1 to TRBJ2-1; tentative D call: TRBD1 (5 bases). The CDR3 is made up of 13 amino acids. CDR1 DFQATT and CDR2 SNEGSKA come from the germline V gene (reference sequence). V lost 2 bases and J 9 bases, leaving 14 bases between the germline ends. CDR3 sequence: CSARRLSDSEQFF. The CDR3 region has the DNA TGCAGTGCTAGACGATTATCCGACAGTGAGCAGTTCTTC.